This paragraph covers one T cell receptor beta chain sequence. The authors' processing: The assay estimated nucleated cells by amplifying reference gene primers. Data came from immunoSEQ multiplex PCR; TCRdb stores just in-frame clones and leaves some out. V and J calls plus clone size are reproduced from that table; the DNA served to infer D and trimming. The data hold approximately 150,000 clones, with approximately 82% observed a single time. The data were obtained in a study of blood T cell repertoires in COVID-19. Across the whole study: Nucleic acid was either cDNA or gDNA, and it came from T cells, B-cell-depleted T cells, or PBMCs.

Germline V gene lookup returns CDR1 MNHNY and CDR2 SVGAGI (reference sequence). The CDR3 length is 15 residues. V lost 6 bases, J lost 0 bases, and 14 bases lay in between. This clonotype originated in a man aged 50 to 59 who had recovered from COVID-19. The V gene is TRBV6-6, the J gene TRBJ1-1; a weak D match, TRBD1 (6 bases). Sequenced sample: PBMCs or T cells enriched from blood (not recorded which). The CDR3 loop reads CASSREGVMNTEAFF. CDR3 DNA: TGTGCCAGCAGCCGAGAGGGGGTTATGAACACTGAAGCTTTCTTT.